Listed below are T cell receptor beta chains from one sample, sequenced in a study of T-cell memory formation after mild COVID-19. Each CDR3 protein is one row after TCRdb ran MiXCR on the 5' RACE reads. The data contain around 400,000 distinct CDR3 sequences, 20% to 30% of them seen just once; the ten biggest clones take up about 10%. Input material: PBMCs or a T cell subset sorted from them (not recorded which). These receptors were taken from an adult woman who had mild COVID-19 (a few samples of this study predate the infection). Cell type and time point are not known. Both conserved end residues are part of each CDR3. The D gene is left open where the match is weak. Only part of the rows carry a size: once, few, many, or a class if the clone is expanded.

CDR3aa: CASSGTANSGNTIYF
CDR3nt: TGTGCCAGCAGTGGAACAGCTAACTCTGGAAACACCATATATTTT
j_gene: TRBJ1-3
abundance: few
v_gene: TRBV6-1
d_gene: NA

CDR3aa: CATSDVSGTAGRETQYF
CDR3nt: TGTGCCACCAGTGATGTTAGCGGGACCGCTGGGCGGGAGACCCAGTACTTC
j_gene: TRBJ2-5
abundance: NA
v_gene: TRBV24-1
d_gene: TRBD2

CDR3aa: CASSLEGGSYEQYF
CDR3nt: TGTGCCAGCAGCTTAGAGGGCGGGAGTTACGAGCAGTACTTC
j_gene: TRBJ2-7
abundance: medium-sized
v_gene: TRBV5-4
d_gene: TRBD2

CDR3aa: CASSLARLSAIICEQYF
CDR3nt: TGTGCCAGCAGCCTTGCCAGGTTATCGGCCATTATTTGCGAGCAGTACTTC
j_gene: TRBJ2-7
abundance: NA
v_gene: TRBV9
d_gene: NA

CDR3aa: CATSDRQEQETQYF
CDR3nt: TGTGCCACCAGTGATCGGCAGGAGCAAGAGACCCAGTACTTC
j_gene: TRBJ2-5
abundance: NA
v_gene: TRBV24-1
d_gene: NA

CDR3aa: CSATGAGGSYEQYF
CDR3nt: TGCAGCGCTACGGGAGCCGGAGGCTCCTACGAGCAGTACTTC
j_gene: TRBJ2-7
abundance: NA
v_gene: TRBV29-1
d_gene: NA

CDR3aa: CASSASSGNTGELFF
CDR3nt: TGCGCCAGCAGCGCTTCGAGCGGTAACACCGGGGAGCTGTTTTTT
j_gene: TRBJ2-2
abundance: NA
v_gene: TRBV5-1
d_gene: NA

CDR3aa: CSVATSGTGTDTQYF
CDR3nt: TGCAGCGTTGCCACTAGCGGGACCGGCACAGATACGCAGTATTTT
j_gene: TRBJ2-3
abundance: few
v_gene: TRBV29-1
d_gene: TRBD2

CDR3aa: CASSIARRTGLGGSNQPQHF
CDR3nt: TGTGCCAGCAGCATCGCCCGGAGGACAGGCCTCGGGGGTAGCAATCAGCCCCAGCATTTT
j_gene: TRBJ1-5
abundance: NA
v_gene: TRBV6-2/TRBV6-3
d_gene: TRBD1

CDR3aa: CASSPGDFRGTYEQYF
CDR3nt: TGTGCCAGCTCACCGGGGGACTTCAGGGGCACCTACGAGCAGTACTTC
j_gene: TRBJ2-7
abundance: few
v_gene: TRBV18
d_gene: NA

CDR3aa: CATSPRTSLSSEQFF
CDR3nt: TGTGCCACCAGCCCTCGGACTAGTTTATCAAGTGAGCAGTTCTTC
j_gene: TRBJ2-1
abundance: few
v_gene: TRBV15
d_gene: TRBD2

CDR3aa: CASSIAIYYEQYF
CDR3nt: TGTGCCAGTAGTATCGCCATATACTACGAGCAGTACTTC
j_gene: TRBJ2-7
abundance: few
v_gene: TRBV19
d_gene: NA

CDR3aa: CASRFLAGGTDTQYF
CDR3nt: TGTGCCAGCAGGTTTCTAGCGGGGGGCACAGATACGCAGTATTTT
j_gene: TRBJ2-3
abundance: NA
v_gene: TRBV6-1
d_gene: TRBD2

CDR3aa: CASSLVGVGSYNEQFF
CDR3nt: TGTGCCAGCAGCTTAGTAGGTGTGGGGAGCTACAATGAGCAGTTCTTC
j_gene: TRBJ2-1
abundance: NA
v_gene: TRBV7-2
d_gene: NA

CDR3aa: CASSLGSSGTYEQYF
CDR3nt: TGTGCTAGCAGTCTAGGGTCTAGCGGGACCTACGAGCAGTACTTC
j_gene: TRBJ2-7
abundance: many
v_gene: TRBV7-7
d_gene: TRBD2

CDR3aa: CASSLLTGGQLDYNEQFF
CDR3nt: TGTGCCAGCAGCTTACTAACCGGGGGACAGCTTGATTACAATGAGCAGTTCTTC
j_gene: TRBJ2-1
abundance: few
v_gene: TRBV7-6
d_gene: NA

CDR3aa: CASSILGTEVTYGYTF
CDR3nt: TGTGCCAGTAGTATATTGGGGACAGAAGTAACCTATGGCTACACCTTC
j_gene: TRBJ1-2
abundance: NA
v_gene: TRBV19
d_gene: TRBD1

CDR3aa: CASSLTPATSDEQFF
CDR3nt: TGTGCCAGCAGCTTAACCCCCGCGACTAGCGATGAGCAGTTCTTC
j_gene: TRBJ2-1
abundance: few
v_gene: TRBV7-2
d_gene: TRBD2

CDR3aa: CASSVSSVNNEQFF
CDR3nt: TGTGCCAGCAGCGTTTCTAGCGTTAATAATGAGCAGTTCTTC
j_gene: TRBJ2-1
abundance: NA
v_gene: TRBV9
d_gene: NA

CDR3aa: CASSSAAVYTDTQYF
CDR3nt: TGTGCCAGCAGTTCGGCTGCGGTCTACACAGATACGCAGTATTTT
j_gene: TRBJ2-3
abundance: few
v_gene: TRBV25-1
d_gene: NA

CDR3aa: CASTHGTGEQFF
CDR3nt: TGTGCCAGCACCCACGGGACAGGCGAGCAGTTCTTC
j_gene: TRBJ2-1
abundance: few
v_gene: TRBV12-3/TRBV12-4
d_gene: TRBD1

CDR3aa: CASSSLAGGRAGTQYF
CDR3nt: TGTGCCAGCAGTTCGCTAGCGGGGGGCCGAGCCGGGACCCAGTACTTC
j_gene: TRBJ2-5
abundance: NA
v_gene: TRBV12-3/TRBV12-4
d_gene: TRBD2

CDR3aa: CASSLADLGGQETQYF
CDR3nt: TGCGCCAGCAGCTTGGCTGACCTGGGGGGTCAAGAGACCCAGTACTTC
j_gene: TRBJ2-5
abundance: NA
v_gene: TRBV5-1
d_gene: NA

CDR3aa: CASSLDWSRGTDTQYF
CDR3nt: TGTGCCAGCAGCTTAGACTGGTCCCGCGGCACAGATACGCAGTATTTT
j_gene: TRBJ2-3
abundance: few
v_gene: TRBV7-9
d_gene: NA

CDR3aa: CASRTSSYEQYF
CDR3nt: TGTGCCAGCAGGACGAGCTCCTACGAGCAGTACTTC
j_gene: TRBJ2-7
abundance: NA
v_gene: TRBV2
d_gene: NA

CDR3aa: CATSTGDTGFYEQYF
CDR3nt: TGTGCCACCAGCACCGGGGACACCGGGTTCTACGAGCAGTACTTC
j_gene: TRBJ2-7
abundance: NA
v_gene: TRBV15
d_gene: NA

CDR3aa: CASSPKLVTEAFF
CDR3nt: TGCGCCAGCAGCCCCAAGTTGGTCACTGAAGCTTTCTTT
j_gene: TRBJ1-1
abundance: NA
v_gene: TRBV5-1
d_gene: NA

CDR3aa: CSARALAEYNEQFF
CDR3nt: TGCAGTGCTAGAGCACTAGCGGAGTACAATGAGCAGTTCTTC
j_gene: TRBJ2-1
abundance: few
v_gene: TRBV20-1
d_gene: TRBD2

CDR3aa: CASSEGLLQYEQYF
CDR3nt: TGTGCCAGCAGCGAGGGACTCCTCCAATACGAGCAGTACTTC
j_gene: TRBJ2-7
abundance: few
v_gene: TRBV2
d_gene: NA

CDR3aa: CASSVAAVFSGANVLTF
CDR3nt: TGTGCCAGCAGCGTAGCAGCGGTCTTCTCTGGGGCCAACGTCCTGACTTTC
j_gene: TRBJ2-6
abundance: NA
v_gene: TRBV9
d_gene: NA

CDR3aa: CSVEKGGAGANVLTF
CDR3nt: TGCAGCGTTGAAAAGGGAGGAGCTGGGGCCAACGTCCTGACTTTC
j_gene: TRBJ2-6
abundance: NA
v_gene: TRBV29-1
d_gene: NA

CDR3aa: CASSYGVHLTGVNTEAFF
CDR3nt: TGTGCCAGCAGTTATGGGGTCCACCTCACAGGGGTTAACACTGAAGCTTTCTTT
j_gene: TRBJ1-1
abundance: few
v_gene: TRBV6-5
d_gene: TRBD1

CDR3aa: CASSLWDRYNQPQHF
CDR3nt: TGTGCCAGCAGCCTTTGGGACAGGTACAATCAGCCCCAGCATTTT
j_gene: TRBJ1-5
abundance: NA
v_gene: TRBV5-6
d_gene: TRBD1

CDR3aa: CASSPDAQGRTNSPLHF
CDR3nt: TGTGCCAGCAGCCCCGACGCTCAGGGCAGGACGAATTCACCCCTCCACTTT
j_gene: TRBJ1-6
abundance: few
v_gene: TRBV7-9
d_gene: NA

CDR3aa: CASSFGEPAGMNYEQYF
CDR3nt: TGTGCCAGCAGCTTCGGGGAACCAGCGGGGATGAACTACGAGCAGTACTTC
j_gene: TRBJ2-7
abundance: few
v_gene: TRBV7-6
d_gene: TRBD2

CDR3aa: CASSYSEGTNYGYTF
CDR3nt: TGTGCCAGCAGTTACTCAGAAGGGACCAACTATGGCTACACCTTC
j_gene: TRBJ1-2
abundance: NA
v_gene: TRBV6-5
d_gene: NA

CDR3aa: CASSYDRAMNTEAFF
CDR3nt: TGTGCCAGCAGTTATGACAGGGCCATGAACACTGAAGCTTTCTTT
j_gene: TRBJ1-1
abundance: few
v_gene: TRBV6-5
d_gene: TRBD1

CDR3aa: CASSQVSTSGGTFEQFF
CDR3nt: TGTGCCAGCAGCCAAGTCTCAACTAGCGGGGGGACTTTTGAGCAGTTCTTC
j_gene: TRBJ2-1
abundance: NA
v_gene: TRBV14
d_gene: TRBD2

CDR3aa: CATSDFGPEGGYTF
CDR3nt: TGTGCCACCAGTGACTTTGGCCCCGAGGGCGGCTACACCTTC
j_gene: TRBJ1-2
abundance: NA
v_gene: TRBV24-1
d_gene: NA

CDR3aa: CASSQAPVGPGRYNEQFF
CDR3nt: TGCGCCAGCAGCCAGGCACCCGTCGGCCCGGGGAGGTACAATGAGCAGTTCTTC
j_gene: TRBJ2-1
abundance: NA
v_gene: TRBV4-1
d_gene: NA

CDR3aa: CASSLVGKGQPQHF
CDR3nt: TGTGCCAGCAGTTTGGTAGGGAAGGGTCAGCCCCAGCATTTT
j_gene: TRBJ1-5
abundance: few
v_gene: TRBV12-3/TRBV12-4
d_gene: NA

CDR3aa: CASSFDSSGGADTQYF
CDR3nt: TGTGCCAGCAGCTTTGATAGTAGCGGGGGGGCAGATACGCAGTATTTT
j_gene: TRBJ2-3
abundance: NA
v_gene: TRBV7-2
d_gene: TRBD2